This T cell receptor (beta chain) was observed in a study of early T cells in non-severe SARS-CoV-2 infection. This clonotype has only a few counts. Each cDNA molecule carried a unique molecular identifier. TCRdb analysed the 5' RACE reads with MiXCR anew, one entry per CDR3 protein. Among tens of thousands of distinct CDR3 sequences listed, approximately 13% were seen once. This CDR3 has 14 residues. The germline gives CDR1 LNHNV, CDR2 YYDKDF (reference sequence). V dropped 3 bases and J dropped 9; count of bases not matched to a gene: 7. The rearrangement links TRBV15 to TRBJ1-3; TRBD1 aligns across 8 bases. The source material was whole blood. This clonotype originated in an adult who was a healthcare worker with PCR-confirmed SARS-CoV-2 infection or an uninfected control (not recorded which). CDR3 in DNA: TGTGCCACCAGCAGGGTCCGGGACAGGCCCACCATATATTTT. Its translation: CATSRVRDRPTIYF.